This T cell receptor (beta chain) comes out of a study of cytomegalovirus exposure and HLA in healthy donors (dated by TCRdb to about 2017). As for the study more broadly: According to a later analysis, the 120 or so validation repertoires were produced on the same platform as the 666 repertoires of the first cohort. The study aimed to test whether signatures of past pathogen exposure could be identified by cataloging public T cell receptors. In addition to the first cohort of about 650 subjects, a separate validation cohort of around 110 different subjects was used. The study combined high-throughput TCR immunosequencing, statistical association of individual TCRs with disease status, and machine learning to predict cytomegalovirus infection status. Study-wide findings and limitations: A total of some 180 TCR beta chains were listed by the study as associated with cytomegalovirus. The authors suggested that the approach could potentially be extended to other disease states and immunological phenotypes. A later analysis lacked HLA typing for the validation cohort, so it scored co-occurrence in that cohort across all 110 or so repertoires. In vitro tests confirmed that a few of the cytomegalovirus-associated TCR beta chains recognize cytomegalovirus antigens. In a later analysis, TCRs clustered in the first cohort were found to also tend to co-occur in the 130 or so validation repertoires, with approximately 94% of cluster scores above 0. Across donors, most TCR sequences were observed very rarely, whereas some public TCRs were present in many individuals. In both the original and validation cohorts, the classifier was reported to diagnose cytomegalovirus status with high specificity and sensitivity.

For this clone: Its recognized antigen is unknown. Per-nucleotide qualities are absent, and no much larger clonotype sits a single base away.

Separate from the approximately 700-subject first cohort, the validation cohort of roughly 110 subjects was the group to which the donors belonged. The method was the immunoSEQ multiplex PCR assay. Processing in the source paper ran as follows. To diagnose cytomegalovirus status from the catalog of TCR beta chain sequences, a statistical classification framework was built. Held by TCRdb, this immuneACCESS table contains in-frame sequences only and omits some clones. Under half of the omission traces to an unresolved V gene where checked; the cause of the rest is unknown. That table is the source of V, J and clone size, and D and trimming were worked out from the DNA. The sample includes roughly 330,000 clones, with 87% observed a single time. Roughly 1.2% of the sample lies in the top ten. In the germline V gene, CDR1 corresponds to LGHNA and CDR2 to YNFKEQ. The CDR3 numbers 13 residues from cysteine through phenylalanine. The kept DNA is CDR3 alone, 39 bases in frame from the first base. At the junction V is shortened by 4 bases and J by 5 bases, with 9 bases in between.

The sequence derives from a young woman in good health and CMV-seropositive. The chain is made from TRBV4-2 and TRBJ2-1; the D gene is perhaps TRBD2, from 5 matching bases. The sequencing sample was made of PBMCs. The base sequence is TGTGCCAGCAGCCCCGGAGGACACAATGAGCAGTTCTTC. The resulting protein is CASSPGGHNEQFF.